The 17 T cell receptor beta chains given below trace back to one sample, sequenced in a study of blood T cell repertoires in COVID-19. Generated by immunoSEQ multiplex PCR, the TCRdb table keeps only in-frame clones and is missing some. The sample consists of some 450,000 clones, over 85% of them appearing once. The specimen sequenced was peripheral blood. These TCRs come from a man between 18 and 29 years old with COVID-19, enrolled during active disease.

The count of this clone is one. The genes are TRBV5-4 and TRBJ2-1; no firm D call. The germline gives CDR1 SGHNT, CDR2 YYREEE (reference sequence). The V and J ends lost 3 bases and 5 bases respectively, with 15 bases between them. This CDR3 has 15 amino acids. CDR3 DNA: TGTGCCAGCAGCTCCGATGGGCTATCAAACAATGAGCAGTTCTTC. It encodes CASSSDGLSNNEQFF.

This clone was recorded once. The chain links TRBV11-2 to TRBJ2-7; D ambiguous. The CDR3 length is 11 residues. CDR1 and CDR2 from the germline V gene are SGHAT and FQNNGV. V shed 4 bases and J shed 6 bases, with 7 bases lying between them. CDR3 protein: CASSSFSEQYF. CDR3 DNA: TGTGCCAGCAGCTCTTTTAGCGAGCAGTACTTC.

The V and J genes are TRBV9 and TRBJ2-7, with 10 bases that match TRBD2. The germline CDR1 and CDR2 sequences are SGDLS and YYNGEE. The length of the CDR3 is 15 residues. With 4 bases clipped from V and 7 bases from J, the junction kept 11 bases outside the gene matches. The CDR3 here is CASSPRTSGLGEQYF. The CDR3 DNA is TGTGCCAGCAGCCCGCGGACTAGCGGACTAGGAGAGCAGTACTTC.

The V call is TRBV2, the J call TRBJ2-1; 9 bases are a match to TRBD2. The CDR3 extends over 13 amino acids. CDR1 is SNHLY, CDR2 FYNNEI, per germline. Trimming took 4 bases from V and 5 from J; bases not matched to a gene: 0. The CDR3 sequence is CASSGLADNEQFF. The CDR3, as DNA: TGTGCCAGCAGTGGACTAGCGGACAATGAGCAGTTCTTC.

The table lists this clone with many counts. The chain combines TRBV19 with TRBJ1-3; D gene ambiguous. The V end was cut by 8 bases, the J end by 0 bases, with 11 bases between. CDR1 LNHDA and CDR2 SQIVND come from the germline V gene (reference sequence). CDR3 length: 14 residues. CDR3 DNA: TGTGCCAGTTTACCAACTATCTCTGGAAACACCATATATTTT. This sequence encodes CASLPTISGNTIYF.

V usage is TRBV3-1 (or the pseudogene TRBV3-2) and J usage is TRBJ1-1; 9 bases are shared with TRBD1. The V gene's germline CDR1 is LGHDT and CDR2 YNNKEL (reference sequence). Trimming at V came to 4 bases and at J to 4 bases, leaving 10 bases not matched to a gene. The CDR3 has 16 amino acids. DNA of the CDR3: TGTGCCAGCAGCCTCCGGGACAGGGTCCCGGGCACTGAAGCTTTCTTT. This sequence encodes CASSLRDRVPGTEAFF.

The chain has TRBV6-4 and TRBJ2-1; TRBD2 agrees at 7 bases. The CDR3 length is 16 residues. Germline V gives CDR1 MRHNA, CDR2 SNTAGT. After removal of 4 bases from V and 8 bases from J, the junction contained 14 bases not matched to a gene. CDR3 sequence reads: CASSALPGLSSDEQFF. CDR3 nucleotide sequence: TGTGCCAGCAGTGCCCTTCCGGGACTATCTTCCGATGAGCAGTTCTTC.

The V and J genes are TRBV3-1 (or the pseudogene TRBV3-2) and TRBJ1-6; D is unresolved. The CDR3 loop spans 15 amino acids. V lost 4 bases and J 7 bases, leaving 14 bases between the germline ends. CDR1 is LGHDT and CDR2 is YNNKEL in the germline V gene (reference sequence). The CDR3 reads CASSPRQDGNSPLHF. The CDR3 bases are TGTGCCAGCAGCCCAAGGCAGGATGGAAATTCACCCCTCCACTTT.

This chain links TRBV6-5 with TRBJ2-3; TRBD1 matches at 9 bases. The length of the CDR3 is 13 residues. In germline, CDR1 is MNHEY, CDR2 SVGAGI. The junction had 5 bases not matched to a gene; V was cut back by 8 bases and J by 5 bases. The CDR3 protein is CASEGQGIDTQYF. Written as DNA, the CDR3 is TGTGCCAGCGAGGGACAGGGTATAGATACGCAGTATTTT.

J is TRBJ1-1 and V is TRBV7-9; 7 nucleotides agree with TRBD1. Germline CDR1 SEHNR, CDR2 FQNEAQ (reference sequence). Trimming removed 5 bases from V and 3 bases from J; junction bases left unmatched: 9. The CDR3 loop spans 15 amino acids. CDR3 in amino acids: CASSPQAQGHTEAFF. In DNA form, the CDR3 reads TGTGCCAGCAGCCCACAGGCACAGGGGCACACTGAAGCTTTCTTT.

The chain combines TRBV6-5 with TRBJ2-5; D uncertain. V lost 5 bases and J lost 2, with 6 bases in between. The CDR3 is 12 amino acids. Germline V CDR1 and CDR2: MNHEY, SVGAGI. CDR3 bases: TGTGCCAGCAGTCGCAGACAAGAGACCCAGTACTTC. Its translation is CASSRRQETQYF.

V and J are TRBV5-1 and TRBJ1-6; TRBD1 agrees at 7 bases. The CDR3 runs to 16 residues. CDR1 is SGHRS and CDR2 is YFSETQ in the germline V gene. Trimming removed 0 bases from V and 5 bases from J; junction bases left unmatched: 5. CDR3 protein: CASSLEGGENNSPLHF. For the CDR3, the DNA is TGCGCCAGCAGCTTGGAAGGGGGCGAAAATAATTCACCCCTCCACTTT.

The J gene is TRBJ1-4, the V gene TRBV6-5; 9 bases fit TRBD1. The CDR3 length is 15 residues. Trimming took 6 bases from V and 8 from J; bases not matched to a gene: 10. The germline CDR1 and CDR2 sequences are MNHEY and SVGAGI. The CDR3 spells CASRQTGTGLEKLFF. CDR3 DNA sequence: TGTGCCAGCAGGCAAACCGGGACAGGGTTGGAAAAACTGTTTTTT.

The chain has TRBV6-4 and TRBJ1-1; D is perhaps TRBD1 (5 bases). Looked up from germline, CDR1 is MRHNA and CDR2 is SNTAGT. Trimming shortened V by 6 bases and J by 1 base, and 12 bases separated the two germline ends. This CDR3 has 14 residues. This CDR3 reads CASRDTNTNTEAFF. The CDR3 DNA is TGTGCCAGCAGGGACACAAACACGAACACTGAAGCTTTCTTT.

The CDR3 is CASSPPLAESYNEQFF. The CDR3 bases are TGCGCCAGCAGCCCACCCCTAGCGGAGTCCTACAATGAGCAGTTCTTC. This sequence joins TRBV5-1 and TRBJ2-1; 7 bases fit TRBD2. The CDR3 is made up of 16 amino acids. Germline CDR1 is SGHRS and CDR2 is YFSETQ. The V segment lost 4 bases and the J segment 1 base; nucleotides outside the gene matches: 8.

The J gene is TRBJ2-1, the V gene TRBV13, with TRBD1 matching over 8 bases. Germline V CDR1 and CDR2: PRHDT, FYEKMQ (reference sequence). The CDR3 loop spans 15 amino acids. V lost 4 bases and J lost 6; bases outside the gene matches: 8. The CDR3 nucleotides read TGTGCCAGCAGCTACGACAGGGGCCCGGTCAATGAGCAGTTCTTC. This translates into CASSYDRGPVNEQFF.

This chain uses TRBV5-1 with TRBJ1-3; no clear D gene. In germline, CDR1 is SGHRS, CDR2 YFSETQ. The CDR3 extends over 16 amino acids. Trimming shortened V by 0 bases and J by 0 bases, and 10 bases separated the two germline ends. This CDR3 is CASSLDSMNSGNTIYF. CDR3 in DNA: TGCGCCAGCAGCTTGGACAGTATGAACTCTGGAAACACCATATATTTT.